Below are 14 T cell receptor beta chains sequenced from a single sample in a study of blood T cell repertoires in COVID-19. Clones were sequenced by immunoSEQ multiplex PCR, and TCRdb holds only the in-frame ones, with some missing. The data hold 95,000 to 150,000 clones, with 84% observed a single time. The sequenced material came from PBMCs or T cells enriched from blood (not recorded which). The receptors originated from a woman aged 25-40 years who had recovered from COVID-19.

The genes are TRBV4-1 and TRBJ2-4; 7 bases map to TRBD1. Trimming removed 4 bases from V and 6 bases from J; junction bases left unmatched: 3. Per the germline V gene, CDR1 is MGHRA and CDR2 is YSYEKL. This CDR3 region has 13 residues. As DNA, the CDR3 is TGCGCCAGCAGCCGGGACAGTTCAAACATTCAGTACTTC. Translated: CASSRDSSNIQYF.

The chain couples TRBV21-1 to TRBJ1-5; TRBD1, the D gene given by the table, was not confirmed from the DNA. TRBV21-1 is a documented pseudogene. The CDR3 loop spans 16 amino acids. The CDR3 DNA sequence: TGTGCCAGCAGCAAATGTATCCGGGACAGGGTACGGGCCCAGCATTTT. This translates into CASSKCIRDRVRAQHF.

This clone was counted once. This chain links TRBV28 with TRBJ1-1; possible D gene TRBD1, 5 bases. Per germline, CDR1 MDHEN and CDR2 SYDVKM. The ends were cut back, 4 bases at V and 4 bases at J, with 16 bases in the middle. This CDR3 has 15 amino acids. CDR3: CASSSPGSASTEAFF. CDR3 nucleotides: TGTGCCAGCAGTTCCCCAGGGTCTGCGAGCACTGAAGCTTTCTTT.

This sequence joins TRBV10-3 and TRBJ2-1; 12 nucleotides match TRBD2. Trimming removed 2 bases from V and 2 bases from J; junction bases left unmatched: 7. This CDR3 is 18 amino acids long. From germline, CDR1 is ENHRY and CDR2 SYGVKD. CDR3 sequence (DNA): TGTGCCATCAGTGAGGGACTAGCGGGACCCCCGGCCTACAATGAGCAGTTCTTC. Residues: CAISEGLAGPPAYNEQFF.

The chain combines TRBV4-1 with TRBJ2-7, with D tentatively TRBD2 (5 bases). The CDR3 is 15 amino acids. Germline CDR1 reads MGHRA; CDR2 reads YSYEKL. The germline V and J ends were trimmed by 3 bases and 3 bases, with 15 bases remaining between them. This chain's CDR3 is CASSHPPGKRYEQYF. The DNA of the CDR3 is TGCGCCAGCAGCCACCCTCCGGGAAAGCGCTACGAGCAGTACTTC.

The gene calls are TRBV2 and TRBJ1-2, with no clear D. Germline V gives CDR1 SNHLY, CDR2 FYNNEI. This CDR3 region has 15 residues. V was pared by 3 bases and J by 8 bases, with 19 bases between. The CDR3 is CASSEWQLSGDGYTF. The CDR3 DNA is TGTGCCAGCAGTGAGTGGCAGCTCTCGGGTGACGGCTACACCTTC.

The chain combines TRBV10-3 with TRBJ2-1; no clear D gene. The CDR3 sequence is 14 residues long. Germline CDR1 ENHRY, CDR2 SYGVKD. V dropped 4 bases and J dropped 0 bases, with 7 bases sitting between them. CDR3 nucleotides: TGTGCCATCAGTGTCACGAGCTCCTACAATGAGCAGTTCTTC. Translating gives CAISVTSSYNEQFF.

The CDR3 DNA reads as TGTGCCAGCAGCACAAAGACTAGCGGGAGTAACGAGCAGTACTTC. This sequence encodes CASSTKTSGSNEQYF. The chain combines TRBV6-5 with TRBJ2-7; 12 positions match TRBD2. Trimming cost V 6 bases and J 5 bases; bases outside gene matches: 8. There are 15 residues in the CDR3. Germline CDR1 MNHEY, CDR2 SVGAGI.

The chain links TRBV6-5 to TRBJ2-1; D is undetermined. The CDR3 covers 14 residues. Germline CDR1 and CDR2: MNHEY and SVGAGI. V gave up 2 bases and J gave up 4 bases, with 9 bases separating them. CDR3 sequence reads: CASSYASEYNEQFF. The CDR3 bases are TGTGCCAGCAGTTACGCCTCAGAATACAATGAGCAGTTCTTC.

The chain carries TRBV5-6 and TRBJ1-1, with TRBD1 as a possible D gene (5 bases). Germline values: CDR1 SGHDT, CDR2 YYEEEE. V lost 5 bases, J lost 4 bases, and 21 bases lay in between. This CDR3 contains 16 residues. As DNA, the CDR3 is TGTGCCAGCAGATTAGGTGGTATGCAGGGAGGCACTGAAGCTTTCTTT. As protein: CASRLGGMQGGTEAFF.

The J gene is TRBJ2-1, the V gene TRBV7-2, with TRBD2 identical over 8 bases. Trimming at V came to 2 bases and at J to 4 bases, leaving 7 bases not matched to a gene. The CDR3 is made up of 16 amino acids. CDR1 is SGHTA, CDR2 FQGNSA, per germline. The CDR3 DNA is TGTGCCAGCAGCTTAAGCCCGGGGGGGATTTACAATGAGCAGTTCTTC. This encodes CASSLSPGGIYNEQFF.

This clone turned up a few times. The chain is built from TRBV6-2 or TRBV6-3 and TRBJ2-1; 12 bases line up with TRBD2. The CDR3 runs to 15 residues. The V segment lost 2 bases and the J segment 7 bases; nucleotides outside the gene matches: 3. Germline assignment: CDR1 MNHEY and CDR2 SVGEGT. CDR3 nucleotide sequence: TGTGCCAGCAGTTACCAGACTAGCGGGAGAAATGAGCAGTTCTTC. Translated: CASSYQTSGRNEQFF.

In DNA form, the CDR3 reads TGTGCCAGCAGCATTCGGACTAGCGGGAAAAGCACAGATACGCAGTATTTT. Protein product: CASSIRTSGKSTDTQYF. The chain joins TRBV11-2 to TRBJ2-3, with 12 positions matching TRBD2. With V trimmed by 5 bases and J by 0 bases, 6 bases remained unmatched. The CDR3 runs 17 residues. The V gene's germline CDR1 is SGHAT and CDR2 FQNNGV. Variable domain in full (rest from reference TRBV11-2 and TRBJ2-3): EAGVAQSPRYKIIEKRQSVAFWCNPISGHATLYWYQQILGQGPKLLIQFQNNGVVDDSQLPKDRFSAERLKGVDSTLKIQPAKLEDSAVYLCASSIRTSGKSTDTQYFGPGTRLTVL.

This chain links TRBV2 with TRBJ1-2; possibly TRBD1 for D (6 bases). V lost 2 bases and J lost 2, with 12 bases in between. Germline CDR1 and CDR2: SNHLY and FYNNEI. CDR3 length equals 15 residues. CDR3 bases: TGTGCCAGCAGTGAATGGTCAGGGGCCAACTATGGCTACACCTTC. It yields the protein CASSEWSGANYGYTF.